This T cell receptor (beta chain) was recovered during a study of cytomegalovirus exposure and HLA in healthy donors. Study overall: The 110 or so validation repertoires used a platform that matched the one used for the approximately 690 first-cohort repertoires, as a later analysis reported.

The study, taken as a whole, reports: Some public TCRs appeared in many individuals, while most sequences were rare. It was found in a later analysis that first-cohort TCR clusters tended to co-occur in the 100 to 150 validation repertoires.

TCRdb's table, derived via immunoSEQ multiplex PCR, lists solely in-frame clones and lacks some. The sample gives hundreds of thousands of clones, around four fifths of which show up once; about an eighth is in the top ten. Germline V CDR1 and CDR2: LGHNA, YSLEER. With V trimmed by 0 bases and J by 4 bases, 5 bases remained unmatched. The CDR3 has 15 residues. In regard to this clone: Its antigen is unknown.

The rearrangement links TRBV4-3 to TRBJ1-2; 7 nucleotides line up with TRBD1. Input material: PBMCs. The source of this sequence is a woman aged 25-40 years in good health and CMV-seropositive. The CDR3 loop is CASSQDPTGVYGYTF. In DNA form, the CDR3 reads TGCGCCAGCAGCCAAGATCCAACAGGGGTCTATGGCTACACCTTC.